This T cell receptor beta chain was documented in a study of blood T cell repertoires in COVID-19. Study in general: Both acute and convalescent COVID-19 samples were obtained from the United States, Italy and Spain. PBMCs, B-cell-depleted T cells, or T cells were the source of the cDNA or gDNA that made up the material.

Authors' processing steps: Reference gene primer amplification gave nucleated cell count estimates. This table comes from immunoSEQ multiplex PCR, and its TCRdb copy is limited to in-frame clones, with some not included. The V and J calls and clone size come from that table; D and trimming were worked out from the DNA. The table lists around 50,000 clones, approximately 81% of them singletons. The count of this clone is one. Sequences were obtained from peripheral blood. This receptor was identified in a man in his forties with active COVID-19.

The CDR3, as DNA: TGTGCCAGCAGTGAAGCGCTAGCGGGGGGAGGGACGCAGTATTTT. Translating gives CASSEALAGGGTQYF. This sequence joins TRBV2 and TRBJ2-3; 11 nucleotides line up with TRBD2. The CDR3 sequence is 15 residues long. The trim removed 0 bases at V and 9 bases at J, leaving 5 bases unmatched. Germline V CDR1 and CDR2: SNHLY, FYNNEI.